The 16 T cell receptor beta chains below come from one sample, sequenced in a study of OX40 agonist ivuxolimab in advanced cancers. Generated by immunoSEQ multiplex PCR, the TCRdb table keeps only in-frame clones and is missing some. Of 65,000 to 95,000 clones in the sample, less than 85% are singletons; the top ten hold more than 0.5%. The source material was CD4+ or CD8+ T cells sorted from blood, sampled in a trial of the OX40 agonist ivuxolimab. The receptors originated from an adult with an advanced solid tumor such as melanoma, head and neck, liver or kidney cancer.

The chain recombines TRBV7-9 with TRBJ2-7, with TRBD2 as a possible D gene (7 bases). The V gene lost 0 bases and the J gene lost 4 bases, with 16 bases spanning the gap. CDR3 length: 16 residues. The germline V gene encodes CDR1 SEHNR and CDR2 FQNEAQ (reference sequence). CDR3 DNA: TGTGCCAGCAGCTTAGCGGGGGGGGCGCGGGTTTACGAGCAGTACTTC. Translated: CASSLAGGARVYEQYF.

The chain joins TRBV6-5 to TRBJ2-3; 9 bases fit TRBD2. The germline CDR1 and CDR2 sequences are MNHEY and SVGAGI. V trimming: 5 bases; J trimming: 6 bases; junction bases outside the gene matches: 6. The CDR3 runs to 14 residues. For the CDR3, the DNA is TGTGCCAGCAGTGTTACCAGCGGGAGGGATACGCAGTATTTT. This sequence encodes CASSVTSGRDTQYF.

The rearrangement uses TRBV7-2 and TRBJ1-2; D is possibly TRBD1 (6 bases). V lost 1 base and J 9 bases, leaving 12 bases between the germline ends. This CDR3 contains 13 residues. Germline loops: CDR1 SGHTA, CDR2 FQGNSA. This CDR3 is CASSLEQGRRYTF. In nucleotides, the CDR3 is TGTGCCAGCAGCTTAGAACAGGGAAGACGCTACACCTTC.

V gene TRBV4-3 combines with J gene TRBJ2-1; 12 nucleotides match TRBD2. Germline CDR1 LGHNA, CDR2 YSLEER. CDR3 size: 16 residues. V was clipped by 0 bases and J by 8 bases; unmatched bases: 5. The CDR3 here is CASSQDVTSGRHEQFF. For the CDR3, the DNA is TGCGCCAGCAGCCAAGACGTGACTAGCGGGAGACATGAGCAGTTCTTC.

This chain uses TRBV7-3 with TRBJ2-2; TRBD1 might be the D (5 bases). Germline CDR1 reads SGHTA; CDR2 reads FQGTGA. This CDR3 contains 15 residues. The V gene lost 4 bases and the J gene lost 1 base, with 10 bases spanning the gap. The CDR3 bases are TGTGCCAGCAGCTACCAGGGCATGAACACCGGGGAGCTGTTTTTT. Protein: CASSYQGMNTGELFF.

The J gene is TRBJ2-1, the V gene TRBV7-2; 9 bases match TRBD2. The CDR3 length is 15 residues. Losses at the gene ends were 1 base for V and 8 bases for J; bases not matched to a gene: 6. From germline, CDR1 is SGHTA and CDR2 FQGNSA. For the CDR3, the DNA is TGTGCCAGCAGCTTAGGAGCGGGGGGCGGGTATGAGCAGTTCTTC. Its protein product is CASSLGAGGGYEQFF. The variable domain in full, with the rest retrieved from reference TRBV7-2 and TRBJ2-1, is GAGVSQSPSNKVTEKGKDVELRCDPISGHTALYWYRQSLGQGLEFLIYFQGNSAPDKSGLPSDRFSAERTGGSVSTLTIQRTQQEDSAVYLCASSLGAGGGYEQFFGPGTRLTVL.

This chain connects TRBV5-1 to TRBJ1-3; D call uncertain. Per the germline V gene, CDR1 is SGHRS and CDR2 is YFSETQ. The CDR3 consists of 16 residues. The V gene lost 1 base and the J gene lost 4 bases, with 15 bases spanning the gap. DNA for the CDR3: TGCGCCAGCAGCTTGCGGGAAAGAGGGTTCGGAAACACCATATATTTT. It codes for CASSLRERGFGNTIYF.

This clone has only a few counts. The chain has TRBV15 and TRBJ1-1; D unclear. Trimming removed 6 bases at V and 11 bases at J, with 13 bases between. The CDR3 has 11 amino acids. CDR1 LNHNV and CDR2 YYDKDF come from the germline V gene (reference sequence). The CDR3 coding sequence is TGTGCCACCAGTAACACCCAACTGGCTTTCTTT. Translated: CATSNTQLAFF.

The chain recombines TRBV6-1 with TRBJ1-6; no reliable D call. CDR1 is MNHNS and CDR2 is SASEGT in the germline V gene. Trimming shortened V by 2 bases and J by 7 bases, and 12 bases separated the two germline ends. The CDR3 is 15 residues long. The CDR3 spells CASSEFLEENSPLHF. The CDR3 nucleotides read TGTGCCAGCAGTGAATTCTTGGAAGAAAATTCACCCCTCCACTTT.

The rearrangement uses TRBV6-4 and TRBJ2-2, with no clear D. V was clipped by 3 bases and J by 3 bases, with 5 bases between them. Germline V gene sequence: CDR1 MRHNA, CDR2 SNTAGT. The CDR3 loop spans 13 amino acids. As DNA, the CDR3 is TGTGCCAGCAGTGAAAAGGACACCGGGGAGCTGTTTTTT. It translates to CASSEKDTGELFF.

J is TRBJ2-7 and V is TRBV2, with 9 bases fitting TRBD1. Germline V gives CDR1 SNHLY, CDR2 FYNNEI. The CDR3 covers 14 residues. The V segment lost 7 bases and the J segment 4 bases; nucleotides outside the gene matches: 8. Here the CDR3 reads CASIKQGARYEQYF. The CDR3 DNA sequence: TGTGCCAGCATCAAACAGGGGGCGAGGTACGAGCAGTACTTC.

The V and J genes are TRBV28 and TRBJ1-2; 8 positions match TRBD1. There are 12 residues in the CDR3. Germline CDR1 is MDHEN and CDR2 is SYDVKM. The V segment lost 11 bases and the J segment 3 bases; nucleotides outside the gene matches: 5. The CDR3 sequence is CAGSRGHYGYTF. The CDR3 DNA reads as TGTGCCGGGAGCAGGGGGCACTATGGCTACACCTTC.

The chain is built from TRBV9 and TRBJ1-1; tentative D call: TRBD1 (5 bases). Germline lookup yields CDR1 SGDLS and CDR2 YYNGEE. This CDR3 spans 19 amino acids. Trimming left V 0 bases short and J 4 bases short, with 25 bases between. CDR3 sequence reads: CASSVGIITPGATATEAFF. Written as DNA, the CDR3 is TGTGCCAGCAGCGTAGGGATAATTACGCCCGGGGCAACGGCCACTGAAGCTTTCTTT.

The rearrangement joins TRBV28 to TRBJ1-1, with D perhaps matching TRBD1 (6 bases). CDR1 MDHEN and CDR2 SYDVKM come from the germline V gene. V lost 4 bases and J lost 6, with 9 bases in between. This CDR3 region has 12 residues. The CDR3 region has the DNA TGTGCCAGCAGTTACAGGGTTGCTGAAGCTTTCTTT. Translating gives CASSYRVAEAFF.

This clone was observed once. The rearrangement uses TRBV28 and TRBJ1-3, with D hard to call. Trimming removed 3 bases at V and 4 bases at J, with 13 bases between. Germline-derived CDR1 and CDR2 are MDHEN and SYDVKM. The CDR3 loop spans 15 amino acids. CDR3: CASSLKTSAGNTIYF. CDR3 DNA: TGTGCCAGCAGTTTGAAGACGTCCGCGGGAAACACCATATATTTT.

The chain employs TRBV2 and TRBJ2-1, with D maybe TRBD2 (6 bases). V was cut by 2 bases and J by 7 bases, with 12 bases left in between. Germline V gene sequence: CDR1 SNHLY, CDR2 FYNNEI. The CDR3 loop spans 14 amino acids. CDR3 DNA sequence: TGTGCCAGCAGTGAACAAGCGGGCCTTAATGAGCAGTTCTTC. This sequence encodes CASSEQAGLNEQFF.